These 27 T cell receptor beta chains came from one sample sequenced in a study of blood T cell repertoires in COVID-19. The method was immunoSEQ multiplex PCR; TCRdb's version includes in-frame clones alone and lacks a portion of them. The data contain roughly 59,000 clones, about four fifths of them seen just once; the ten biggest clones take up 3% to 4.5%. Sequencing used peripheral blood. The origin of the receptors is a woman over 75 with acute or convalescent COVID-19.

CDR3 loop: CASSLRSPTGELFF. The DNA for the CDR3 is TGTGCCAGCAGTTTAAGGAGCCCAACCGGGGAGCTGTTTTTT. The J gene is TRBJ2-2, the V gene TRBV27; D gene uncertain. The germline gives CDR1 MNHEY, CDR2 SMNVEV (reference sequence). This CDR3 has 14 residues. V lost 2 bases and J lost 5, with 9 bases in between.

This clone came up a few times. The gene calls are TRBV7-9 and TRBJ2-1; 11 nucleotides line up with TRBD2. The CDR3 extends over 17 amino acids. J gave up 2 bases and V 5 bases, and 8 bases lay outside the gene matches. The V gene's germline CDR1 is SEHNR and CDR2 FQNEAQ (reference sequence). CDR3 in DNA: TGTGCCAGCAGCCCACCCTGGGGACTAGCGGCCTACAATGAGCAGTTCTTC. This codes for CASSPPWGLAAYNEQFF.

The V call is TRBV4-2, the J call TRBJ1-1, with 11 bases lining up with TRBD1. Trimming removed 4 bases from V and 5 bases from J; junction bases left unmatched: 18. The CDR3 runs 19 residues. Germline V gene lookup returns CDR1 LGHNA and CDR2 YNFKEQ. CDR3 coding DNA: TGTGCCAGCAGCCGAGGGACCTCCGGCCCGGGGACAGGGGGGACTGAAGCTTTCTTT. As protein: CASSRGTSGPGTGGTEAFF.

The chain is built from TRBV7-2 and TRBJ1-6; no definite D call. Germline loops: CDR1 SGHTA, CDR2 FQGNSA. The CDR3 is made up of 18 amino acids. The V end lost 2 bases, the J end lost 0 bases, and 14 bases lay between the germline ends. CDR3 protein: CASSLFYLESSYNSPLHF. CDR3 sequence (DNA): TGTGCCAGCAGCTTATTTTATCTGGAGAGCTCCTATAATTCACCCCTCCACTTT.

The chain uses TRBV19 and TRBJ2-3; tentative D call: TRBD2 (6 bases). This CDR3 comprises 14 residues. Germline CDR1 LNHDA, CDR2 SQIVND (reference sequence). The germline V and J ends were trimmed by 2 bases and 6 bases, with 12 bases remaining between them. Here the CDR3 reads CASSITSPHDTQYF. CDR3 bases: TGTGCCAGTAGTATAACTAGCCCCCACGATACGCAGTATTTT. The entire variable domain, with the rest obtained from reference TRBV19 and TRBJ2-3, is as follows: DGGITQSPKYLFRKEGQNVTLSCEQNLNHDAMYWYRQDPGQGLRLIYYSQIVNDFQKGDIAEGYSVSREKKESFPLTVTSAQKNPTAFYLCASSITSPHDTQYFGPGTRLTVL.

The chain is built from TRBV12-5 and TRBJ1-1; 10 bases agree with TRBD1. CDR3 length: 15 residues. The trim removed 6 bases at V and 0 bases at J, leaving 4 bases unmatched. Germline V gives CDR1 LGHNT, CDR2 FRNRAP. The CDR3 DNA is TGTGCTAGTGGCCAGGGACAGGGGATGAACACTGAAGCTTTCTTT. Protein product: CASGQGQGMNTEAFF. Combining the CDR3 with reference TRBV12-5 and TRBJ1-1 gives the whole variable domain DARVTQTPRHKVTEMGQEVTMRCQPILGHNTVFWYRQTMMQGLELLAYFRNRAPLDDSGMPKDRFSAEMPDATLATLKIQPSEPRDSAVYFCASGQGQGMNTEAFFGQGTRLTVV.

CDR3 protein: CASSKGDSYNEQFF. In DNA form, the CDR3 reads TGTGCCAGTAGTAAAGGCGACAGCTACAATGAGCAGTTCTTC. This chain connects TRBV19 to TRBJ2-1; D perhaps matches TRBD1 (5 bases). CDR3 size: 14 residues. Germline V gives CDR1 LNHDA, CDR2 SQIVND (reference sequence). V lost 4 bases to trimming and J lost 3 bases, with 10 bases between them.

The count of this clone is one. The chain employs TRBV10-3 and TRBJ2-4; TRBD2 is a possible D gene (5 bases). The V end lost 11 bases, the J end lost 6 bases, and 11 bases lay between the germline ends. Germline V gene data show CDR1 as ENHRY and CDR2 as SYGVKD. The CDR3 extends over 11 amino acids. The CDR3 DNA reads TGTGCCGCCGGGGAGAGAAACATTCAGTACTTC. It specifies CAAGERNIQYF.

The CDR3 DNA reads as TGTGCCAGCAGACGGGACTTGGCCGGGGAGCTGTTTTTT. Protein sequence: CASRRDLAGELFF. The rearrangement joins TRBV7-9 to TRBJ2-2; perhaps TRBD2 as D (6 bases). The V end was cut by 6 bases, the J end by 6 bases, with 11 bases between. Germline CDR1 reads SEHNR; CDR2 reads FQNEAQ (reference sequence). This CDR3 has 13 amino acids.

The V and J genes are TRBV29-1 and TRBJ1-1; D unclear. Germline assignment: CDR1 SQVTM and CDR2 ANQGSEA. V lost 6 bases and J lost 2, with 10 bases in between. CDR3 length equals 12 residues. The CDR3 DNA reads TGCAGCGTCGTCACAGTAAACACTGAAGCTTTCTTT. This translates into CSVVTVNTEAFF. Filled out from reference TRBV29-1 and TRBJ1-1, the complete variable domain reads SAVISQKPSRDICQRGTSLTIQCQVDSQVTMMFWYRQQPGQSLTLIATANQGSEATYESGFVIDKFPISRPNLTFSTLTVSNMSPEDSSIYLCSVVTVNTEAFFGQGTRLTVV.

The genes are TRBV5-4 and TRBJ1-2; perhaps TRBD1 as D (6 bases). CDR3 length: 14 residues. Germline V lookup: CDR1 SGHNT, CDR2 YYREEE (reference sequence). V lost 1 base, J lost 6 bases, and 13 bases lay in between. CDR3 region: CASSLFGGGDGYTF. The DNA of the CDR3 is TGTGCCAGCAGCTTGTTCGGCGGGGGCGATGGCTACACCTTC.

The chain has TRBV29-1 and TRBJ2-1; TRBD2 matches at 11 bases. This CDR3 is built from 14 residues. Germline CDR1 is SQVTM and CDR2 is ANQGSEA. V shed 7 bases, J shed 6 bases, and the junction held 8 bases outside the gene matches. The CDR3 region is CSGLPGTSGNEQFF. CDR3 in DNA: TGCAGCGGCCTACCGGGGACTAGCGGCAATGAGCAGTTCTTC.

In DNA, the CDR3 is TGTGCCAGCCGTCTGATTGCCGAGACCGGGGAGCTGTTTTTT. This sequence encodes CASRLIAETGELFF. V is TRBV19 and J is TRBJ2-2; no firm D call. V lost 9 bases and J 5 bases, leaving 16 bases between the germline ends. This CDR3 spans 14 amino acids. Germline CDR1 LNHDA, CDR2 SQIVND (reference sequence). Looking up the rest from reference TRBV19 and TRBJ2-2 gives the full variable domain: DGGITQSPKYLFRKEGQNVTLSCEQNLNHDAMYWYRQDPGQGLRLIYYSQIVNDFQKGDIAEGYSVSREKKESFPLTVTSAQKNPTAFYLCASRLIAETGELFFGEGSRLTVL.

This clone appeared once. This rearrangement joins TRBV6-6 to TRBJ2-1; 10 nucleotides match TRBD2. From germline, CDR1 is MNHNY and CDR2 SVGAGI (reference sequence). The CDR3 loop spans 15 amino acids. The ends lost 5 bases at V and 5 bases at J; junction bases unmatched: 6. Written as DNA, the CDR3 is TGTGCCAGCAGTGCTCCGGGACTAGCGAACAATGAGCAGTTCTTC. Translating it yields CASSAPGLANNEQFF.

The rearrangement joins TRBV6-1 to TRBJ1-2; D unclear. This CDR3 is 13 amino acids long. CDR1 is MNHNS and CDR2 is SASEGT in the germline V gene. V lost 0 bases and J lost 8, with 10 bases in between. Here the CDR3 DNA reads TGTGCCAGCAGTGAAGCCCGGGTAGCCGGCTACACCTTC. Translating it yields CASSEARVAGYTF.

The V call is TRBV29-1, the J call TRBJ2-3; 7 nucleotides line up with TRBD2. Germline CDR1 is SQVTM and CDR2 is ANQGSEA. Trimming at V came to 6 bases and at J to 1 base, leaving 7 bases not matched to a gene. This CDR3 region has 14 residues. This chain's CDR3 is CSVERTRGTDTQYF. DNA for the CDR3: TGCAGCGTAGAGCGGACTAGGGGCACAGATACGCAGTATTTT.

The rearrangement joins TRBV7-8 to TRBJ1-4; 7 bases map to TRBD1. Germline V gives CDR1 SGHVS, CDR2 FQNEAQ. The CDR3 sequence is 19 residues long. Losses at the gene ends were 5 bases for V and 2 bases for J; bases not matched to a gene: 17. The CDR3 DNA follows: TGTGCCAGCAGCCCACGAGCAGGAGGAGGGGGACAGACTAATGAAAAACTGTTTTTT. Translated, it gives CASSPRAGGGGQTNEKLFF.

V is TRBV5-6 and J is TRBJ1-2, with TRBD1 as a possible D gene (6 bases). Germline V CDR1 and CDR2: SGHDT, YYEEEE. V was clipped by 2 bases and J by 4 bases, with 15 bases between them. CDR3 length equals 15 residues. The CDR3: CASSFSGVLFYGYTF. The CDR3 coding sequence is TGTGCCAGCAGCTTCTCAGGGGTACTATTCTATGGCTACACCTTC.

V and J are TRBV19 and TRBJ2-7, with 7 bases fitting TRBD2. CDR1 is LNHDA, CDR2 SQIVND, per germline (reference sequence). The J segment lost 1 base and the V segment lost 5 bases, leaving 5 bases of the junction unmatched. The length of the CDR3 is 14 residues. The CDR3 DNA follows: TGTGCCAGTAGTCTCGGTAGCGGGTCCTACGAGCAGTACTTC. Translation gives CASSLGSGSYEQYF.

The chain employs TRBV3-1 (or the pseudogene TRBV3-2) and TRBJ2-6; maybe TRBD1 (5 bases). This CDR3 has 17 amino acids. V was cut by 4 bases and J by 0 bases, with 13 bases left in between. From germline, CDR1 is LGHDT and CDR2 YNNKEL (reference sequence). Here the CDR3 reads CASSPQGLSSGANVLTF. The CDR3 bases are TGTGCCAGCAGCCCGCAGGGTCTATCCTCTGGGGCCAACGTCCTGACTTTC.

The chain joins TRBV10-2 to TRBJ2-5; the match to TRBD1 covers 7 bases. CDR1 WSHSY and CDR2 SAAADI come from the germline V gene. The CDR3 is 14 residues long. The V and J ends lost 5 bases and 1 base, in that order; junction bases with no gene match: 4. The CDR3 DNA sequence: TGCGCCAGCAGTATGACAGGGACCCAAGAGACCCAGTACTTC. It yields the protein CASSMTGTQETQYF.

The chain has TRBV7-8 and TRBJ1-1, with 7 nucleotides matching TRBD1. V lost 5 bases to trimming and J lost 3 bases; unmatched junction nucleotides: 6. The CDR3 has 14 residues. Per germline, CDR1 SGHVS and CDR2 FQNEAQ. CDR3 bases: TGTGCCAGCAGCGCCCGACAGGGAGACACTGAAGCTTTCTTT. Protein sequence: CASSARQGDTEAFF.

This clone was seen once. The V call is TRBV5-1, the J call TRBJ2-1, with TRBD2 identical over 7 bases. V shed 4 bases, J shed 6 bases, and the junction held 7 bases outside the gene matches. CDR3 length: 14 residues. Germline assignment: CDR1 SGHRS and CDR2 YFSETQ. The CDR3 sequence: CASSPGLEVNEQFF. CDR3 in DNA: TGCGCCAGCAGCCCCGGACTAGAAGTCAATGAGCAGTTCTTC.

The rearrangement uses TRBV2 and TRBJ2-1, with a tentative D call TRBD1 (6 bases). The CDR3 has 16 amino acids. The germline V gene encodes CDR1 SNHLY and CDR2 FYNNEI. V shed 4 bases and J shed 0 bases, with 13 bases lying between them. In nucleotides, the CDR3 is TGTGCCAGCAGTGCCCGTACAGGGAGCTCCTACAATGAGCAGTTCTTC. Its translation is CASSARTGSSYNEQFF. The variable domain in full, with the rest retrieved from reference TRBV2 and TRBJ2-1, is EPEVTQTPSHQVTQMGQEVILRCVPISNHLYFYWYRQILGQKVEFLVSFYNNEISEKSEIFDDQFSVERPDGSNFTLKIRSTKLEDSAMYFCASSARTGSSYNEQFFGPGTRLTVL.

V and J are TRBV14 and TRBJ2-7; possibly TRBD1 for D (5 bases). Trimming stripped 2 bases from V and 3 bases from J, with 11 bases between. CDR1 is SGHDN, CDR2 FVKESK, per germline. The CDR3 sequence is 14 residues long. The CDR3 DNA reads TGTGCCAGCAGCCAAAAGGGGTTAGGCTACGAGCAGTACTTC. Its protein product is CASSQKGLGYEQYF. Together with reference TRBV14 and TRBJ2-7, the CDR3 gives the full variable domain: EAGVTQFPSHSVIEKGQTVTLRCDPISGHDNLYWYRRVMGKEIKFLLHFVKESKQDESGMPNNRFLAERTGGTYSTLKVQPAELEDSGVYFCASSQKGLGYEQYFGPGTRLTVT.

The V gene is TRBV7-9, the J gene TRBJ1-2, with 7 positions matching TRBD1. Germline V lookup: CDR1 SEHNR, CDR2 FQNEAQ (reference sequence). CDR3 length: 14 amino acids. Trimming removed 4 bases from V and 3 bases from J; junction bases left unmatched: 5. The chain's CDR3 is CASSYGQGDYGYTF. The CDR3 DNA reads as TGTGCCAGCAGCTATGGGCAGGGGGACTATGGCTACACCTTC.

This chain uses TRBV11-3 with TRBJ2-3, with 9 positions matching TRBD1. Germline V gene lookup returns CDR1 SGHNT and CDR2 YENEEA. V lost 1 base and J lost 5; bases outside the gene matches: 4. The CDR3 loop spans 15 amino acids. CDR3 in DNA: TGTGCCAGCAGCTTAGGCGGACAGGGGCAAGATACGCAGTATTTT. This gives the protein CASSLGGQGQDTQYF.